This TCR beta chain was captured by sequencing in a study of T cells in tuberculosis. Study overall: In South Africa, adults with active tuberculosis were compared with IGRA-negative and latently infected IGRA-positive adolescents. Whole-study results and caveats: Shorter CDR3-alpha in active tuberculosis partly drove smaller distances. Active tuberculosis alpha repertoires lay closer to GMM-specific TCRs than controls'.

Notes on this clone: The antigen is undetermined.

Tuberculin skin test and IGRA determined adolescents' latent tuberculosis status at entry. Germline CDR1 reads SGHRS; CDR2 reads YFSETQ. Deletions cut 2 bases from V and 1 base from J, with 12 bases between. The CDR3 has 15 residues. TCRdb's table, derived via immunoSEQ multiplex PCR, lists solely in-frame clones and lacks some. The repertoire holds about 25,000 clones, with around 90% as singletons. The chain uses TRBV5-1 and TRBJ2-5; possibly TRBD1 for D (5 bases). The sequence came from a donor between 5 and 29 years old with latent tuberculosis or without tuberculosis infection. Some clones in this sample may be carry-over from other donors' samples. Material: PBMCs. CDR3 residues: CASSFLEGVQETQYF. Written as DNA, the CDR3 is TGCGCCAGCAGCTTCTTAGAAGGGGTCCAAGAGACCCAGTACTTC.